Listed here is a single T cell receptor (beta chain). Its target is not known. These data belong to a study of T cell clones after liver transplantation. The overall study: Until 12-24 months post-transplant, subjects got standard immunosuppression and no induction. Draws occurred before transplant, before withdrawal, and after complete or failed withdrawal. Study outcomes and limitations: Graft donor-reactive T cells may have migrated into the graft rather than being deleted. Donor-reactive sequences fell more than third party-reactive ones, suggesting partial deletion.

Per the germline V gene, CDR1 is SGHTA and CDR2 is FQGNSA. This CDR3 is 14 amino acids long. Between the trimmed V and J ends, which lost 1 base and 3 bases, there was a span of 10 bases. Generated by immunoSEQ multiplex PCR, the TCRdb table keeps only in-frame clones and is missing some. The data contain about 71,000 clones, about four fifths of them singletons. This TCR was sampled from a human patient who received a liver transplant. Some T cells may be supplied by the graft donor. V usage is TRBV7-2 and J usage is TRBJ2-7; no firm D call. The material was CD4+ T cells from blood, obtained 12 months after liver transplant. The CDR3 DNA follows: TGTGCCAGCAGCTTAGTTCCGCTGAACTACGAGCAGTACTTC. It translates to CASSLVPLNYEQYF.